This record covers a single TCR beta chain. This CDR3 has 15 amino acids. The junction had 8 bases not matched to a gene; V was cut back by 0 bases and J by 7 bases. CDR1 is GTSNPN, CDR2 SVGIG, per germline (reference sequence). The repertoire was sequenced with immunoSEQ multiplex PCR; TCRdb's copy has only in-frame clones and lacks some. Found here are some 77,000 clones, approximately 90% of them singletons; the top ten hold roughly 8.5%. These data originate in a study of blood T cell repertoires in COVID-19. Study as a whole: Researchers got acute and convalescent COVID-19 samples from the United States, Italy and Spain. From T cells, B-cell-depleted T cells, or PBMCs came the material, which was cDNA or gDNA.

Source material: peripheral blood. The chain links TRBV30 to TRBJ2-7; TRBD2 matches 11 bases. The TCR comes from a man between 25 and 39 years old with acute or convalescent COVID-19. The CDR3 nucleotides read TGTGCCTGGAGTGTACGTCTAGCGGGAGGAGGGGAGCAGTACTTC. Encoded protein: CAWSVRLAGGGEQYF. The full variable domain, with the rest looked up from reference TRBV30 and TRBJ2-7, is SQTIHQWPATLVQPVGSPLSLECTVEGTSNPNLYWYRQAAGRGLQLLFYSVGIGQISSEVPQNLSASRPQDRQFILSSKKLLLSDSGFYLCAWSVRLAGGGEQYFGPGTRLTVT.